This is a list of T cell receptor beta chains from one sample in a study of glioma-infiltrating T cells. One entry per CDR3 protein, called by TCRdb with MiXCR from the multiplex PCR reads. The profile shows approximately 190,000 distinct CDR3 sequences, approximately 30% of them singletons. Sequencing used glioma tissue, nonneoplastic brain tissue, or PBMCs (not recorded which). The receptors were gathered from a human donor with low-grade glioma or glioblastoma, undergoing nonglioma brain surgery, or in good health (not recorded which). CDR3s include the opening cysteine and the closing phenylalanine or tryptophan. D genes are given only for firm matches. Size is omitted from some rows. Given values are once, few, many or a class for expanded clones.

TRBJ2-5 | TRBD2 | TRBV25-1 | many | CASRLAGAETQYF | TGTGCCAGCAGGCTAGCGGGAGCTGAGACCCAGTACTTC
TRBJ2-3 | TRBD2 | TRBV7-2 | . | CASSFLAAGAGGSTDTQYF | TGTGCCAGCAGCTTCCTTGCAGCGGGAGCGGGAGGCAGCACAGATACGCAGTATTTT
TRBJ1-1 | . | TRBV28 | many | CASSPWGGTTEAFF | TGTGCCAGCAGTCCATGGGGGGGGACCACTGAAGCTTTCTTT
TRBJ1-1 | . | TRBV14 | many | CASSQELGRPEAFF | TGTGCCAGCAGCCAAGAATTAGGGCGCCCTGAAGCTTTCTTT
TRBJ2-1 | TRBD2 | TRBV12-3/TRBV12-4 | many | CASSSPGLAVNEQFF | TGTGCCAGCAGTTCCCCGGGACTAGCTGTTAATGAGCAGTTCTTC
TRBJ2-7 | TRBD2 | TRBV6-2/TRBV6-3 | . | CASSYSFGLAGAYEQYF | TGTGCCAGCAGTTACTCTTTTGGACTAGCGGGAGCCTACGAGCAGTACTTC
TRBJ2-7 | . | TRBV3-1 | many | CASRGRYYEQYF | TGTGCCAGCAGAGGACGGTACTACGAGCAGTACTTC
TRBJ1-5 | TRBD1 | TRBV19 | few | CASSLGTEYSNQPQHF | TGTGCCAGTAGTCTTGGGACAGAATATAGCAATCAGCCCCAGCATTTT
TRBJ2-3 | . | TRBV4-1 | many | CASSLQEFPGDTQYF | TGCGCCAGCAGCCTCCAAGAGTTTCCTGGAGATACGCAGTATTTT
TRBJ2-3 | TRBD2 | TRBV29-1 | many | CSVVLAGGRDTQYF | TGCAGCGTTGTGCTAGCGGGAGGAAGAGATACGCAGTATTTT
TRBJ2-5 | . | TRBV6-5 | . | CARNYGEGMETQYF | TGTGCCAGAAATTACGGGGAAGGGATGGAGACCCAGTACTTC
TRBJ2-1 | TRBD2 | TRBV6-1 | many | CASRVGLAAYNEQFF | TGTGCCAGCAGGGTAGGACTAGCGGCCTACAATGAGCAGTTCTTC
TRBJ1-5 | . | TRBV12-3/TRBV12-4 | . | CASSPSGTSRPQHF | TGTGCCAGCAGCCCTTCCGGCACTAGCAGGCCCCAGCATTTT
TRBJ2-3 | TRBD2 | TRBV2 | many | CASSVRLAGGADTQYF | TGTGCCAGCAGTGTTCGACTAGCGGGGGGTGCAGATACGCAGTATTTT
TRBJ2-1 | . | TRBV4-1 | many | CASSQSTRGNEQFF | TGCGCCAGCAGCCAGAGCACCCGCGGCAATGAGCAGTTCTTC
TRBJ2-7 | . | TRBV7-2 | many | CASSFNGLTYEQYF | TGTGCCAGCAGCTTCAACGGGCTTACCTACGAGCAGTACTTC
TRBJ1-3 | TRBD1 | TRBV5-4 | many | CASSLGQGYGNTIYF | TGTGCCAGCAGCTTGGGACAGGGGTACGGAAACACCATATATTTT
TRBJ2-5 | . | TRBV4-1 | many | CASSQDWRGSETQYF | TGCGCCAGCAGCCAAGATTGGAGGGGTAGCGAGACCCAGTACTTC